The entry that follows covers one T cell receptor beta chain sequence. Its target is not known. Sequenced by immunoSEQ multiplex PCR; TCRdb stores in-frame clones only, minus some. The sample carries about 21,000 clones, 65% to 90% recorded once. This sample stems from a study of T cells after posttransplantation cyclophosphamide. Points from the study as a whole: Tissue-infiltrating T cells from skin or gut overlapped little with blood T cells. Later post-transplant blood repertoires were often dominated by donor CD8+ memory clones. Recipient CMV seropositivity and CMV reactivation strongly tracked TRB clonality.

Control samples came 1 year after myeloablative marrow transplants with methotrexate plus calcineurin inhibitor. CDR1 GTSNPN and CDR2 SVGIG come from the germline V gene (reference sequence). The CDR3 spans 13 residues. V was clipped by 7 bases and J by 3 bases, with 15 bases between them. The TCR sequence derives from a female patient in her 30s who received an allogeneic stem cell transplant from an unrelated donor, was CMV-positive, and had acute and chronic GVHD. Some T cells may be provided by the graft donor. The chain joins TRBV30 to TRBJ1-2; D uncertain. This specimen was PBMCs, taken 350 to 400 days after allogeneic stem cell transplant with calcineurin inhibitor and methotrexate. CDR3 region: CAFLAPEDYGYTF. CDR3 in DNA: TGTGCCTTCCTTGCCCCGGAGGACTATGGCTACACCTTC.